Included here is one TCR beta chain sequence, with context. The table came from immunoSEQ multiplex PCR; TCRdb's copy has only in-frame clones and leaves some out. Of around 170,000 clones listed, 84% are singletons. The sample belongs to a study of blood T cell repertoires in COVID-19. Germline V gives CDR1 SGHTA, CDR2 FQGNSA. This CDR3 is built from 15 residues. The V gene lost 5 bases and the J gene lost 1 base, with 14 bases spanning the gap. This receptor was taken from a man in his thirties or forties with active or convalescent COVID-19. Sequenced input: peripheral blood. This rearrangement joins TRBV7-2 to TRBJ1-1, with D hard to call. This CDR3 is CASSRSLGENTEAFF. The CDR3 nucleotides are TGTGCCAGCAGCAGATCACTCGGGGAGAACACTGAAGCTTTCTTT.